This T cell receptor (beta chain) is drawn from a study of T cell responses to AZD1222 COVID-19 vaccine. Study-wide results and caveats: Spike regions recognized by vaccine-associated CD4 TCRs spanned the protein, led by 160-218 and 743-854. Just a handful of AZD1222 recipients tested seropositive at baseline. Mostly white British, mostly female donors; authors suggested clonal diversity may be underestimated.

J lost 7 bases, V lost 3 bases, and 5 bases had no gene match. The CDR3 totals 14 residues. The V gene's germline CDR1 is SGHNT and CDR2 YYREEE (reference sequence). Remarks on this clone: Its antigen is as yet unknown.

Using immunoSEQ multiplex PCR, the repertoire was profiled, and TCRdb retains in-frame clones only, with some absent. The sample has some 150,000 clones; 75% to 85% are singletons. The chain joins TRBV5-4 to TRBJ2-2; TRBD2 matches at 8 bases. The clonotype was recovered from an adult who received the MenACWY meningococcal vaccine as a control. Source: peripheral blood, taken 28 days after the second dose of the MenACWY control vaccine. The CDR3 DNA reads as TGTGCCAGCAGCTCCAATAGCGGGGACGGGGAGCTGTTTTTT. This encodes CASSSNSGDGELFF.